One TCR beta chain is described in this entry. In the source study's methods: Scientists estimated how many nucleated cells there were by amplifying reference gene primers. Sequenced by immunoSEQ multiplex PCR; TCRdb stores in-frame clones only, minus some. V, J and clone size are taken as reported in that table, and D and trimming were inferred from the DNA itself. The table has around 76,000 clones, around 88% seen once. The CDR3 is 16 amino acids. The V gene's germline CDR1 is KGHSH and CDR2 LQKENI. V trimming: 4 bases; J trimming: 4 bases; junction bases outside the gene matches: 11. The data were obtained in a study of blood T cell repertoires in COVID-19. Study summary: Samples of COVID-19 (acute and convalescent) were obtained from the United States, Italy and Spain. T cells, B-cell-depleted T cells, or PBMCs supplied cDNA or gDNA.

This receptor was identified in a man between 60 and 75 years old with acute or convalescent COVID-19. The V and J genes are TRBV18 and TRBJ1-1, with TRBD1 matching over 8 bases. Specimen: peripheral blood. CDR3 coding DNA: TGTGCCAGCTCACTAAATAACGACAGGGGATTCACTGAAGCTTTCTTT. Encoded protein: CASSLNNDRGFTEAFF.